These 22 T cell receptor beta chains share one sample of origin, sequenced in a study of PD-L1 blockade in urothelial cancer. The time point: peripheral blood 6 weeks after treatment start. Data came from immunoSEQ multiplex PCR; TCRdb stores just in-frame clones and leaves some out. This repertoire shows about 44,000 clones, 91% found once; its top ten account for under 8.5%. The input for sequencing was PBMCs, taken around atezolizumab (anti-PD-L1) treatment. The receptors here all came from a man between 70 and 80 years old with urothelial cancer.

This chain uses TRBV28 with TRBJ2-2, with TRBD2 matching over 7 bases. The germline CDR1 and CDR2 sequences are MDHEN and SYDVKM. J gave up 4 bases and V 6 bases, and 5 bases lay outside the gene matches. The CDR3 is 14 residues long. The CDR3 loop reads CASRTSGITGELFF. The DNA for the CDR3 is TGTGCCAGCAGAACCAGCGGGATCACCGGGGAGCTGTTTTTT.

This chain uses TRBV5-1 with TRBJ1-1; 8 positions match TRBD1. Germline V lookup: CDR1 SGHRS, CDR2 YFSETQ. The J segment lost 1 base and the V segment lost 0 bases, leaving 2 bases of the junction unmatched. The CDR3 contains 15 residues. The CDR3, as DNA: TGCGCCAGCAGCTTGGTGGGGACAGGGAACACTGAAGCTTTCTTT. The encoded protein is CASSLVGTGNTEAFF.

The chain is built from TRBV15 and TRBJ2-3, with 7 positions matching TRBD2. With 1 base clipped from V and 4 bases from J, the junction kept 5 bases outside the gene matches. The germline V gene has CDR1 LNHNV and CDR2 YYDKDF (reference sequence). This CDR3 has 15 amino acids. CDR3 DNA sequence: TGTGCCACCAGCAGAGGTGGGAGCGGGGCAGATACGCAGTATTTT. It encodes CATSRGGSGADTQYF.

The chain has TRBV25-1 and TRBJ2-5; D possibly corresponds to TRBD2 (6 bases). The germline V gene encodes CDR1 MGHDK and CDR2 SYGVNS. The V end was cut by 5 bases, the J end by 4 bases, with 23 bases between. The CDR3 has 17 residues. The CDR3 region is CASSPSGTPTARETQYF. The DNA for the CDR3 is TGTGCCAGCAGTCCCTCCGGGACTCCAACCGCGAGAGAGACCCAGTACTTC.

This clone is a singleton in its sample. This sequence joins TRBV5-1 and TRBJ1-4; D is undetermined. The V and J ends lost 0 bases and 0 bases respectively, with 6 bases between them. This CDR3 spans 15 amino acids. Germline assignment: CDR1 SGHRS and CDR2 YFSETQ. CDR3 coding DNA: TGCGCCAGCAGCTTGGGCTCAGCAACTAATGAAAAACTGTTTTTT. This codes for CASSLGSATNEKLFF.

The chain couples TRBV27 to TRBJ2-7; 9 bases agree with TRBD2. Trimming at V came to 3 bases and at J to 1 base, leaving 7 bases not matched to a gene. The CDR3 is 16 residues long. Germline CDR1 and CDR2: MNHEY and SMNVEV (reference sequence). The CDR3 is CASSFGLAGKSYEQYF. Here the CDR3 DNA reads TGTGCCAGCAGTTTTGGCCTAGCGGGGAAATCCTACGAGCAGTACTTC.

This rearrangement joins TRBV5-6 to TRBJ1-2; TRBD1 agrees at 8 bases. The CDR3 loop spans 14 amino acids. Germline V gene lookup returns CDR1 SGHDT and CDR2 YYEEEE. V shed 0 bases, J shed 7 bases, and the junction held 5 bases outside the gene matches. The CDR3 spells CASSLGTGWRGYTF. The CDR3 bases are TGTGCCAGCAGCTTGGGGACAGGGTGGCGTGGCTACACCTTC.

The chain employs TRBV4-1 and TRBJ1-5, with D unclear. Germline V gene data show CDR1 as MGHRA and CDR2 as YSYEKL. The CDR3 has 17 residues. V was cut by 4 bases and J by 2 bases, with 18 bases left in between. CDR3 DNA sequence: TGCGCCAGCAGCCCGAACCCTCCTTCCTCGGGCAATCAGCCCCAGCATTTT. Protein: CASSPNPPSSGNQPQHF.

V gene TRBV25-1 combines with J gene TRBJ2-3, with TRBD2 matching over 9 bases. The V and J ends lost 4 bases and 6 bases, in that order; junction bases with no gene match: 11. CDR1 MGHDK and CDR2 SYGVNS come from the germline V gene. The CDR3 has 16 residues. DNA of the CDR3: TGTGCCAGCAGTGTTCTCGGGGCGGGAGGGCCGGATACGCAGTATTTT. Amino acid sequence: CASSVLGAGGPDTQYF.

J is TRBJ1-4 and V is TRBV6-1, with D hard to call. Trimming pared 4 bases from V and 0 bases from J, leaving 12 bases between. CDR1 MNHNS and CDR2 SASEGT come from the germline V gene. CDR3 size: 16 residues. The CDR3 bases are TGTGCCAGCAGTGTCAGGCAGGTTGCAACTAATGAAAAACTGTTTTTT. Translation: CASSVRQVATNEKLFF.

The CDR3 spells CASSWGTAPRGEQYF. DNA for the CDR3: TGCGCCAGCAGCTGGGGGACAGCTCCCCGGGGAGAGCAGTACTTC. The chain recombines TRBV5-1 with TRBJ2-7; 7 positions match TRBD1. Trimming cost V 3 bases and J 7 bases; bases outside gene matches: 13. This CDR3 has 15 amino acids. Germline assignment: CDR1 SGHRS and CDR2 YFSETQ.

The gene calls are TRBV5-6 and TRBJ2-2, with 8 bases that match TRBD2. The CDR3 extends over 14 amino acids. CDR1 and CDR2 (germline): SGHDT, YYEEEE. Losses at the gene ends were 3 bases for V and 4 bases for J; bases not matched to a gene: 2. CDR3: CASSSGTSTGELFF. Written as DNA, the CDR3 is TGTGCCAGCAGCTCCGGGACTAGCACCGGGGAGCTGTTTTTT.

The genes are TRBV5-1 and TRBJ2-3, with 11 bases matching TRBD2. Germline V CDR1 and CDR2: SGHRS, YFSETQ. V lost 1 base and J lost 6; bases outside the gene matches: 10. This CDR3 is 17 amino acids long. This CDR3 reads CASSLSLAGGPYDTQYF. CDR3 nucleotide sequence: TGCGCCAGCAGCTTGTCATTAGCGGGAGGGCCCTATGATACGCAGTATTTT.

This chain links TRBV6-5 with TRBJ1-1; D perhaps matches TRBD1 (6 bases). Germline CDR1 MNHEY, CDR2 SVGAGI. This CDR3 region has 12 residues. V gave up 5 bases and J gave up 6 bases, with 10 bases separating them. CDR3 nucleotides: TGTGCCAGCAGTGCCGGGACACCTGAAGCTTTCTTT. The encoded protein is CASSAGTPEAFF.

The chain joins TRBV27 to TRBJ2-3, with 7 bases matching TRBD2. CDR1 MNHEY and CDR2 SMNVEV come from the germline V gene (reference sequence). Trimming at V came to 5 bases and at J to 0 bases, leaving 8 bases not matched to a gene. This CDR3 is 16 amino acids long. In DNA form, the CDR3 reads TGTGCCAGCAGTCAACCTAGCGGTCCTAGCACAGATACGCAGTATTTT. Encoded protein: CASSQPSGPSTDTQYF.

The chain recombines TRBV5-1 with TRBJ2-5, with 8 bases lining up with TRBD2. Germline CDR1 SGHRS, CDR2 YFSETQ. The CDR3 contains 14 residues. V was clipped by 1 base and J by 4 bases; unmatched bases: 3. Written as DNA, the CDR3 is TGCGCCAGCAGCTTGCGGGGGGGGGTAGAGACCCAGTACTTC. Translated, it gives CASSLRGGVETQYF.

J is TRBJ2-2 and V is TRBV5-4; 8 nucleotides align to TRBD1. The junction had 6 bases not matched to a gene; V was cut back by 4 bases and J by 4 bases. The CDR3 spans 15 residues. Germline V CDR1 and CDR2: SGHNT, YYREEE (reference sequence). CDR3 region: CASSLDRVTTGELFF. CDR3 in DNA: TGTGCCAGCAGCCTGGACAGGGTGACCACCGGGGAGCTGTTTTTT.

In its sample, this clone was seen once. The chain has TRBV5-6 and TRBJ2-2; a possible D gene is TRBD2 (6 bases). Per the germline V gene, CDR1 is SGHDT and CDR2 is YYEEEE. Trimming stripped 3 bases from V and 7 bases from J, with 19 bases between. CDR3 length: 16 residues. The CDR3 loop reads CASSSLRRGRNGELFF. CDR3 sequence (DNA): TGTGCCAGCAGCTCCCTGAGGAGGGGAAGGAACGGGGAGCTGTTTTTT.

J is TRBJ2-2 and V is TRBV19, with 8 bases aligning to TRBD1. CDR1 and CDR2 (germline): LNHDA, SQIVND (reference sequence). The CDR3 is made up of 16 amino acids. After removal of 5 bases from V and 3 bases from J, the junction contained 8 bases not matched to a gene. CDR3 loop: CASSSQGVDYTGELFF. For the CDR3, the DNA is TGTGCCAGTAGTTCACAGGGGGTCGATTACACCGGGGAGCTGTTTTTT. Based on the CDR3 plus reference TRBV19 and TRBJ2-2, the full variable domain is DGGITQSPKYLFRKEGQNVTLSCEQNLNHDAMYWYRQDPGQGLRLIYYSQIVNDFQKGDIAEGYSVSREKKESFPLTVTSAQKNPTAFYLCASSSQGVDYTGELFFGEGSRLTVL.

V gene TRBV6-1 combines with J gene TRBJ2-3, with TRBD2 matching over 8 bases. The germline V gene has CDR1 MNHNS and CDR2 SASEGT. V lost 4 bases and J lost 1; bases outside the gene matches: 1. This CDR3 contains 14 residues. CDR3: CASSAGGGTDTQYF. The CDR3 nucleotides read TGTGCCAGCAGTGCCGGGGGGGGCACAGATACGCAGTATTTT.

The CDR3 bases are TGTGCCAGCTCAACAGGCACCTCTGGAAACACCATATATTTT. Translation: CASSTGTSGNTIYF. The chain combines TRBV18 with TRBJ1-3; tentative D call: TRBD1 (5 bases). Between the trimmed V and J ends, which lost 5 bases and 0 bases, there was a span of 8 bases. Germline V gives CDR1 KGHSH, CDR2 LQKENI. The CDR3 contains 14 residues.

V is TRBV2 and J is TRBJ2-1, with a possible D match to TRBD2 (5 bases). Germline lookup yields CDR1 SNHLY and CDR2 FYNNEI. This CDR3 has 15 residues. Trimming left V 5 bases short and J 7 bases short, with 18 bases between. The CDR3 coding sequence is TGTGCCAGCAGTTACCTAGCTGATTCGTTTAATGAGCAGTTCTTC. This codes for CASSYLADSFNEQFF.